This T cell receptor (beta chain) originates from a study of blood T cell repertoires in COVID-19. Study summary: Some COVID-19 samples were acute and others convalescent; all came from the United States, Italy and Spain. PBMCs, B-cell-depleted T cells, or T cells provided the cDNA or gDNA that made up the material.

The study counted Cohort 3 donors as recovered given two negative PCRs, clearance, or symptom resolution. The V gene end was trimmed by 2 bases and the J gene end by 4 bases; junction bases not matched to a gene: 7. The germline CDR1 and CDR2 sequences are LGHDT and YNNKEL (reference sequence). This CDR3 contains 15 residues. Per the study methods: Reference gene primer amplification gave estimated nucleated cell counts. This table comes from immunoSEQ multiplex PCR, and its TCRdb copy is limited to in-frame clones, with some not included. V and J calls and clone size come straight from that table; D and trimming were deduced from the DNA. The sample lists about 480,000 clones, 70% to 90% occurring once.

Sequenced sample: PBMCs or T cells enriched from blood (not recorded which). This sequence was found in an older woman who had recovered from COVID-19. The V call is TRBV3-1 (or the pseudogene TRBV3-2), the J call TRBJ1-2; 7 nucleotides line up with TRBD1. The CDR3 loop reads CASSQKDRLVYGYTF. Here the CDR3 DNA reads TGTGCCAGCAGCCAAAAGGACAGGCTAGTCTATGGCTACACCTTC.